This entry lists 19 T cell receptor beta chains sequenced from one sample in a study of human T cells and chemical hapten exposure. Time point: patch test 3, about 24 weeks after DPC sensitization. Treatment reported: therapeutic diphenylcyclopropenone sensitization with weekly scalp DPC. TCRdb called the RACE reads again in MiXCR, with one record for every CDR3 protein. Among some 30,000 distinct CDR3 sequences listed, around 6% were seen once. The input for sequencing was whole blood, taken in connection with sensitization to the hapten diphenylcyclopropenone (DPC). The receptors were gathered from a young man with alopecia areata. Some clones in this sample may be carry-over from other donors' samples.

This clonotype occurred many times. The V gene is TRBV29-1, the J gene TRBJ2-3, with 11 bases matching TRBD2. With 6 bases clipped from V and 1 base from J, the junction kept 6 bases outside the gene matches. CDR1 and CDR2 (germline): SQVTM, ANQGSEA. The CDR3 consists of 15 residues. Here the CDR3 reads CSVRGTSGRTDTQYF. CDR3 in DNA: TGCAGCGTACGCGGGACTAGCGGACGCACAGATACGCAGTATTTT.

This clonotype was found many times. The V and J genes are TRBV4-3 and TRBJ1-1, with D possibly being TRBD1 (6 bases). The CDR3 spans 13 residues. V lost 6 bases, J lost 4 bases, and 12 bases lay in between. The germline V gene encodes CDR1 LGHNA and CDR2 YSLEER. The CDR3, as DNA: TGCGCCAGCAGGAACAGGGAGGCCACTGAAGCTTTCTTT. It encodes CASRNREATEAFF.

This clonotype has a count of ten or more. The CDR3 DNA sequence: TGTGCCAGCTCACCTATGGGCGGGGCGATGAACACTGAAGCTTTCTTT. Protein sequence: CASSPMGGAMNTEAFF. V is TRBV18 and J is TRBJ1-1; perhaps TRBD1 as D (5 bases). From germline, CDR1 is KGHSH and CDR2 LQKENI. This CDR3 has 16 amino acids. The V gene lost 3 bases and the J gene lost 0 bases, with 14 bases spanning the gap.

The chain is built from TRBV7-2 and TRBJ2-5; 10 bases are a match to TRBD2. The CDR3 length is 16 residues. V was pared by 6 bases and J by 1 base, with 8 bases of the junction left unmatched. Germline CDR1 is SGHTA and CDR2 is FQGNSA. The CDR3 DNA sequence: TGTGCCAGCAGAAGTTCTAGCGGGGGTCTCCAAGAGACCCAGTACTTC. It codes for CASRSSSGGLQETQYF.

The table lists this clonotype with many counts. This chain uses TRBV2 with TRBJ2-3; 10 positions agree with TRBD2. The CDR3 totals 17 residues. Germline V lookup: CDR1 SNHLY, CDR2 FYNNEI. The trim removed 1 base at V and 2 bases at J, leaving 6 bases unmatched. The chain's CDR3 is CASSEGRTSGYTDTQYF. CDR3 DNA sequence: TGTGCCAGCAGTGAAGGGAGGACTAGCGGTTACACAGATACGCAGTATTTT.

The table lists this clonotype with many counts. The genes are TRBV12-3 or TRBV12-4 and TRBJ1-5; D gene uncertain. The length of the CDR3 is 13 residues. Deletions cut 4 bases from V and 1 base from J, with 5 bases between. CDR3 amino acids: CASSSGSNQPQHF. The CDR3 nucleotides read TGTGCCAGCAGTTCCGGAAGCAATCAGCCCCAGCATTTT.

This clonotype was counted at least ten times. This rearrangement joins TRBV5-6 to TRBJ2-5; 7 positions match TRBD2. Germline V gene lookup returns CDR1 SGHDT and CDR2 YYEEEE. With V trimmed by 4 bases and J by 5 bases, 8 bases remained unmatched. The length of the CDR3 is 14 residues. CDR3 amino acids: CASSHSGTGETQYF. CDR3 DNA sequence: TGTGCCAGCAGCCACAGCGGGACGGGGGAGACCCAGTACTTC.

This clonotype was seen ten or more times. The rearrangement links TRBV20-1 to TRBJ2-2, with D uncertain. Trimming pared 4 bases from V and 2 bases from J, leaving 11 bases between. Per germline, CDR1 DFQATT and CDR2 SNEGSKA (reference sequence). The CDR3 spans 14 residues. CDR3 sequence: CSATNDPNTGELFF. In nucleotides, the CDR3 is TGCAGTGCTACAAATGACCCCAACACCGGGGAGCTGTTTTTT.

This clonotype has at least ten counts. V and J are TRBV19 and TRBJ1-2; maybe TRBD1 (6 bases). Germline CDR1 and CDR2: LNHDA and SQIVND (reference sequence). The CDR3 length is 13 residues. V was clipped by 8 bases and J by 2 bases, with 12 bases between them. As DNA, the CDR3 is TGTGCCAGTTTGGGGGCAGCGAACTATGGCTACACCTTC. Protein sequence: CASLGAANYGYTF.

Many counts were recorded for this clonotype. V and J are TRBV7-2 and TRBJ2-1; 8 positions agree with TRBD1. The CDR3 runs to 24 residues. Germline V CDR1 and CDR2: SGHTA, FQGNSA. With V trimmed by 1 base and J by 5 bases, 31 bases remained unmatched. CDR3 loop: CASSLDTGGPAHNEQWPAHNEQFF. For the CDR3, the DNA is TGTGCCAGCAGCTTAGACACAGGGGGGCCCGCCCACAATGAGCAGTGGCCCGCCCACAATGAGCAGTTCTTC.

The chain carries TRBV6-2 or TRBV6-3 and TRBJ2-3, with D uncertain. The CDR3 contains 15 residues. The ends were cut back, 2 bases at V and 2 bases at J, with 11 bases in the middle. Germline CDR1 MNHEY, CDR2 SVGEGT. This CDR3 reads CASSYNQLLTDTQYF. CDR3 nucleotides: TGTGCCAGCAGTTACAACCAGCTACTCACAGATACGCAGTATTTT.

This clonotype was seen at least ten times. The chain couples TRBV27 to TRBJ2-3; possibly TRBD2 for D (6 bases). The CDR3 runs to 15 residues. Germline CDR1 reads MNHEY; CDR2 reads SMNVEV (reference sequence). Trimming shortened V by 5 bases and J by 2 bases, and 14 bases separated the two germline ends. This CDR3 reads CASSHPRDFTDTQYF. CDR3 DNA: TGTGCCAGCAGTCACCCTCGGGACTTCACAGATACGCAGTATTTT.

In this sample, this clonotype is medium-sized. The chain uses TRBV7-2 and TRBJ2-6; D might be TRBD2 (5 bases). The CDR3 runs 16 residues. V was cut by 1 base and J by 2 bases, with 9 bases left in between. CDR1 is SGHTA, CDR2 FQGNSA, per germline. The chain's CDR3 is CASSLGPGAGANVLTF. The CDR3 DNA reads as TGTGCCAGCAGCTTAGGCCCCGGGGCTGGGGCCAACGTCCTGACTTTC.

Many counts were recorded for this clonotype. CDR3 loop: CASSPGTSGARGDTQYF. The CDR3 region has the DNA TGTGCCAGCAGTCCCGGGACTAGCGGGGCCCGGGGAGATACGCAGTATTTT. The chain employs TRBV28 and TRBJ2-3, with 13 bases matching TRBD2. V lost 5 bases to trimming and J lost 5 bases; unmatched junction nucleotides: 10. There are 17 residues in the CDR3. Germline V gene data show CDR1 as MDHEN and CDR2 as SYDVKM.

Regarding this clonotype: A read error is possible here, since a much larger clone lies one base away. The chain recombines TRBV6-5 with TRBJ1-2; D is uncertain. The CDR3 length is 12 residues. In germline, CDR1 is MNHEY, CDR2 SVGAGI. With 5 bases removed from V and 7 bases from J, the gap between germline ends came to 11 bases. Here the CDR3 reads CASSQTPFGYTF. The CDR3, as DNA: TGTGCCAGCAGTCAAACTCCGTTTGGCTACACCTTC.

This clonotype appeared many times. V is TRBV4-1 and J is TRBJ1-2; D call uncertain. The CDR3 runs to 14 residues. Trimming pared 0 bases from V and 13 bases from J, leaving 18 bases between. In germline, CDR1 is MGHRA, CDR2 YSYEKL. CDR3 region: CASSQDGEKMAITF. In DNA form, the CDR3 reads TGCGCCAGCAGCCAAGATGGAGAGAAGATGGCTATCACCTTC.

Here the CDR3 reads CASSLQGMQETQYF. The CDR3 DNA reads TGTGCCAGCAGCTTGCAGGGTATGCAAGAGACCCAGTACTTC. The chain links TRBV7-2 to TRBJ2-5, with D perhaps matching TRBD1 (5 bases). The CDR3 has 14 residues. Germline CDR1 reads SGHTA; CDR2 reads FQGNSA. The V end lost 3 bases, the J end lost 2 bases, and 10 bases lay between the germline ends.

This clonotype has a count of ten or more. The chain has TRBV12-3 or TRBV12-4 and TRBJ2-1; maybe TRBD2 (5 bases). Trimming left V 6 bases short and J 2 bases short, with 5 bases between. The CDR3 runs 12 residues. The CDR3 protein is CASRTTYNEQFF. In DNA form, the CDR3 reads TGTGCCAGCAGGACTACCTACAATGAGCAGTTCTTC.

This clonotype was counted at least ten times. This sequence joins TRBV6-2 or TRBV6-3 and TRBJ1-5; the D gene is possibly TRBD1 (6 bases). The CDR3 length is 14 residues. Germline CDR1 MNHEY, CDR2 SVGEGT. V lost 4 bases and J 7 bases, leaving 14 bases between the germline ends. The CDR3 here is CASSLAGAAQPQHF. The CDR3 nucleotides read TGTGCCAGCAGTTTGGCAGGGGCGGCCCAGCCCCAGCATTTT.